The clone carrying this TCR beta chain showed up just a few times. As yet, its antigen is unknown. Germline assignment: CDR1 ENHRY and CDR2 SYGVKD. This CDR3 region has 13 residues. The sample originates from a study of blood T cells in healthy people across ages. Study findings and constraints: Older individuals had lower TCR beta diversity per million T cells (the decline was roughly linear). No one knew whether donors had CMV, which possibly confounded expanded clonotype changes.

The use of a sample-barcoded 5' primer and a J-beta primer mix characterized a second PCR of 7 to 11 cycles. With 12 random nucleotides, a template-switch adaptor tagged each individual cDNA molecule. One entry per CDR3 protein, called by TCRdb with MiXCR from the 5' RACE reads. The profile shows about 1.7 million distinct CDR3 sequences, roughly 27% of them singletons. Peripheral blood samples of roughly 9.9 milliliters were drawn from each donor. The clonotype originates from a woman aged 30 to 39 in good health. The chain employs TRBV10-3 and TRBJ2-7; perhaps TRBD2 as D (5 bases). Matching the DNA end better, TRBJ2-5 makes the J call doubtful. Sequencing was carried out using blood. CDR3: CAISEFEGGTQYF. The CDR3 DNA follows: TGTGCCATCAGTGAGTTCGAGGGCGGGACCCAGTACTTC.